This TCR beta chain is from a study of blood T cell repertoires in COVID-19. Assay: immunoSEQ multiplex PCR; the TCRdb copy retains only in-frame clones and omits some. Of tens of thousands of clones listed, roughly 91% are singletons. Per germline, CDR1 LGHDT and CDR2 YNNKEL (reference sequence). The CDR3 is made up of 17 amino acids. Between the trimmed V and J ends, which lost 5 bases and 1 base, there was a span of 18 bases. V and J are TRBV3-1 (or the pseudogene TRBV3-2) and TRBJ1-5; D may be TRBD1 (6 bases). The sequenced sample was peripheral blood. The clonotype was recovered from a human donor in a cohort sampled during active COVID-19. The donor label of this sample is uncertain. The CDR3 nucleotides are TGTGCCAGCAGCTCCAGGAGTGGGGGCATCAGCAATCAGCCCCAGCATTTT. It encodes CASSSRSGGISNQPQHF.